This TCR beta chain emerged from a study of regulatory T cells in long-lasting Graves disease. Study outcomes and limitations: Favoring TRBV28, TRBJ1-2 and TRBJ2-5 was a feature seen in persistent disease.

Trimming removed 4 bases from V and 8 bases from J, with 9 bases in between. This CDR3 spans 13 amino acids. Germline CDR1 and CDR2: SNHLY and FYNNEI. This clonotype was seen ten or more times. Its matching antigen is unknown. As for time point: persistent/refractory GD, antithyroid drugs over 5 years with positive TRAb. Making the TCR library involved RNA that had been extracted from PBMCs. CDR3-region Arm-PCR and iRepertoire HTBI primers produced the TCR beta libraries. TCRdb independently ran MiXCR on the multiplex PCR reads; one entry per CDR3 protein. The sample lists about half a million distinct CDR3 sequences, approximately 22% occurring once.

The chain is built from TRBV2 and TRBJ1-6; the D is unclear. The source is a female donor with Graves disease. The source was peripheral blood mononuclear cells (PBMCs), collected when the disease was refractory, from a patient treated with antithyroid drugs. This chain's CDR3 is CASSAAGDSPLHF. The CDR3 nucleotides are TGTGCCAGCAGTGCAGCCGGAGATTCACCCCTCCACTTT.